This passage covers 9 T cell receptor beta chains from one sample sequenced in a study of technical replicates of blood from a handful of donors. Produced via immunoSEQ multiplex PCR; TCRdb's table is partial and in-frame only. The sample has under 85,000 clones, 92% seen once. Sequencing was done on a sample of T cells isolated from PBMCs. The source is a human donor in good health.

This chain uses TRBV6-5 with TRBJ1-3, with TRBD1 matching over 8 bases. The CDR3 is made up of 16 amino acids. Germline-derived CDR1 and CDR2 are MNHEY and SVGAGI. V lost 2 bases and J lost 0; bases outside the gene matches: 3. As DNA, the CDR3 is TGTGCCAGCAGTTACGGGACAGGACCCTCTGGAAACACCATATATTTT. Translating gives CASSYGTGPSGNTIYF.

The gene calls are TRBV5-6 and TRBJ2-7, with 8 nucleotides matching TRBD2. The CDR3 loop spans 14 amino acids. Per the germline V gene, CDR1 is SGHDT and CDR2 is YYEEEE. Trimming at V came to 6 bases and at J to 4 bases, leaving 9 bases not matched to a gene. The DNA of the CDR3 is TGTGCCAGCACCCCCCAGCGGGAGATATACGAGCAGTACTTC. Its translation is CASTPQREIYEQYF.

The CDR3 reads CASSYSINGGGYTF. CDR3 bases: TGTGCCAGCAGTTACTCGATTAACGGTGGTGGCTACACCTTC. The chain combines TRBV6-5 with TRBJ1-2, with unresolved D. The ends were cut back, 0 bases at V and 7 bases at J, with 12 bases in the middle. The CDR3 loop spans 14 amino acids. Germline assignment: CDR1 MNHEY and CDR2 SVGAGI.

The chain joins TRBV6-5 to TRBJ2-6, with 8 nucleotides matching TRBD2. Germline V lookup: CDR1 MNHEY, CDR2 SVGAGI. CDR3 length equals 16 residues. V gave up 2 bases and J gave up 2 bases; unmatched junction bases: 2. CDR3: CASSYIGGAGANVLTF. CDR3 bases: TGTGCCAGCAGTTACATCGGGGGGGCTGGGGCCAACGTCCTGACTTTC.

The gene calls are TRBV4-2 and TRBJ2-6; D might be TRBD2 (5 bases). The V gene's germline CDR1 is LGHNA and CDR2 YNFKEQ. V lost 3 bases, J lost 0 bases, and 18 bases lay in between. CDR3 length: 19 residues. As DNA, the CDR3 is TGTGCCAGCAGCCATCCCCCGGGCCTCCGGGACTCTGGGGCCAACGTCCTGACTTTC. It specifies CASSHPPGLRDSGANVLTF.

The chain employs TRBV6-1 and TRBJ2-7; tentative D call: TRBD1 (6 bases). The germline gives CDR1 MNHNS, CDR2 SASEGT. With 4 bases removed from V and 4 bases from J, the gap between germline ends came to 11 bases. The CDR3 has 13 residues. The DNA of the CDR3 is TGTGCCAGCAGTGGGATCGACAGGTACGAGCAGTACTTC. Amino acid sequence: CASSGIDRYEQYF.

This rearrangement joins TRBV9 to TRBJ2-1; 14 nucleotides align to TRBD2. In germline, CDR1 is SGDLS, CDR2 YYNGEE. The CDR3 runs to 17 residues. The junction had 1 base not matched to a gene; V was cut back by 0 bases and J by 2 bases. CDR3 in amino acids: CASSVETSGRAYNEQFF. CDR3 DNA sequence: TGTGCCAGCAGCGTAGAGACTAGCGGGAGGGCCTACAATGAGCAGTTCTTC.

This clone was picked up one time. The V call is TRBV4-2, the J call TRBJ1-4; possible D gene TRBD1, 5 bases. The V gene's germline CDR1 is LGHNA and CDR2 YNFKEQ. The ends were cut back, 0 bases at V and 7 bases at J, with 18 bases in the middle. The CDR3 contains 17 residues. CDR3 sequence reads: CASSQDPPRGLGEKLFF. The CDR3 bases are TGTGCCAGCAGCCAAGATCCCCCGCGGGGGTTGGGTGAAAAACTGTTTTTT.

The chain is built from TRBV9 and TRBJ2-1; the match to TRBD2 covers 7 bases. CDR3 length: 14 amino acids. CDR1 is SGDLS and CDR2 is YYNGEE in the germline V gene. J lost 6 bases, V lost 2 bases, and 5 bases had no gene match. DNA for the CDR3: TGTGCCAGCAGCGTGATCCAGCGGGGCAATGAGCAGTTCTTC. Its protein is CASSVIQRGNEQFF.